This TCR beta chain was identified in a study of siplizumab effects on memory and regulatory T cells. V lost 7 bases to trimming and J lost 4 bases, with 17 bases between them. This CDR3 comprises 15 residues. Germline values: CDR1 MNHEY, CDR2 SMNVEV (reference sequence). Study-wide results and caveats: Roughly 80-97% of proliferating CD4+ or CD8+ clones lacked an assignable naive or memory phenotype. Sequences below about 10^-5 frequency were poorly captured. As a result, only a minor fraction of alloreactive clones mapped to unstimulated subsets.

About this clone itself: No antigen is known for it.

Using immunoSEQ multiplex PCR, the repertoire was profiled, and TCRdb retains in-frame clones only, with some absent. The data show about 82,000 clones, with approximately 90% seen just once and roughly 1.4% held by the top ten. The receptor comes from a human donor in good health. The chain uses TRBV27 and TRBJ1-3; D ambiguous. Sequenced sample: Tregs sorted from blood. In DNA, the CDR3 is TGTGCCAGCACTCTGAGGACGGTCATCGGAAACACCATATATTTT. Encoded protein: CASTLRTVIGNTIYF.